This T cell receptor (beta chain) stems from a study of spatial heterogeneity in lung cancer. Study context: Bulk RNA-seq from matched material yielded a T cell module score that correlated strongly with TCR transcript counts in tumor regions.

Time point meaning: sample taken at primary tumor resection. Overall study results and limits: In tumors, expanded intratumoral alpha and beta TCR counts tracked mutation counts. Coverage estimated for tumor T cells reached roughly 7% for alpha chains and roughly 14% for beta chains.

Carried by each TCR cDNA molecule was a unique molecular identifier. MiXCR, run by TCRdb on the 5' RACE reads, gives a single entry per CDR3 protein. Among thousands of distinct CDR3 sequences listed, approximately 6% were seen once. There are 14 residues in the CDR3. The J segment lost 6 bases and the V segment lost 7 bases, leaving 12 bases of the junction unmatched. Germline V gene lookup returns CDR1 SQVTM and CDR2 ANQGSEA. This clonotype was seen repeatedly, ten times or more. Its antigen is undetermined. The rearrangement uses TRBV29-1 and TRBJ2-3; 8 nucleotides line up with TRBD1. The source of this sequence is a male donor with early-stage non-small cell lung cancer. Sequences were derived from lung tumor tissue, sampled at surgery. CDR3 protein: CSGRDRLLMDTQYF. CDR3 nucleotides: TGCAGCGGCCGGGACAGGTTACTTATGGATACGCAGTATTTT.